Listed here are 26 T cell receptor beta chains from one sample, sequenced in a study of T cell responses to AZD1222 COVID-19 vaccine. Repertoires were generated with immunoSEQ multiplex PCR, while TCRdb's copy carries only in-frame clones and drops some. The repertoire includes some 87,000 clones, about 90% of them detected once, and roughly 5.6% sits in the top ten. Source: peripheral blood, taken on day 0 of MenACWY control vaccination. Receptors originate from an adult in good health.

This chain connects TRBV6-5 to TRBJ1-5; D gene uncertain. The CDR3 contains 15 residues. Trimming shortened V by 2 bases and J by 1 base, and 9 bases separated the two germline ends. Germline V gene data show CDR1 as MNHEY and CDR2 as SVGAGI. The CDR3: CASSYRVGSNQPQHF. The CDR3 coding sequence is TGTGCCAGCAGTTACAGGGTTGGGAGCAATCAGCCCCAGCATTTT.

The chain combines TRBV6-5 with TRBJ2-7; D ambiguous. Germline CDR1 MNHEY, CDR2 SVGAGI. The CDR3 sequence is 15 residues long. V lost 0 bases and J 4 bases, leaving 13 bases between the germline ends. Here the CDR3 DNA reads TGTGCCAGCAGTTACTCGAAGGTCGGCGTATACGAGCAGTACTTC. This sequence encodes CASSYSKVGVYEQYF.

This clone was observed a few times. Here the CDR3 reads CASSLRLAGSNEQFF. In DNA form, the CDR3 reads TGTGCCAGCAGCTTACGACTAGCGGGGAGTAATGAGCAGTTCTTC. The chain couples TRBV11-2 to TRBJ2-1; 11 bases map to TRBD2. V lost 2 bases, J lost 7 bases, and 4 bases stayed unmatched. CDR1 is SGHAT and CDR2 is FQNNGV in the germline V gene. The CDR3 sequence is 15 residues long.

The J gene is TRBJ1-5, the V gene TRBV6-2 or TRBV6-3; D gene ambiguous. CDR3 length equals 12 residues. CDR1 is MNHEY and CDR2 is SVGEGT in the germline V gene. V was clipped by 1 base and J by 6 bases, with 4 bases between them. CDR3 amino acids: CASSYLSQPQHF. In DNA, the CDR3 is TGTGCCAGCAGTTACTTAAGTCAGCCCCAGCATTTT.

Written as DNA, the CDR3 is TGTGCCAGCAGCTTAGCGCTTCGATCCTACAATGAGCAGTTCTTC. Translation gives CASSLALRSYNEQFF. The chain links TRBV7-9 to TRBJ2-1; D gene uncertain. V lost 0 bases and J lost 1, with 7 bases in between. CDR1 SEHNR and CDR2 FQNEAQ come from the germline V gene (reference sequence). This CDR3 spans 15 amino acids. The whole variable domain, remainder taken from reference TRBV7-9 and TRBJ2-1, is DTGVSQNPRHKITKRGQNVTFRCDPISEHNRLYWYRQTLGQGPEFLTYFQNEAQLEKSRLLSDRFSAERPKGSFSTLEIQRTEQGDSAMYLCASSLALRSYNEQFFGPGTRLTVL.

V is TRBV29-1 and J is TRBJ2-7; TRBD1 might be the D (5 bases). Germline CDR1 and CDR2: SQVTM and ANQGSEA. Trimming shortened V by 4 bases and J by 5 bases, and 9 bases separated the two germline ends. The CDR3 is made up of 11 amino acids. The CDR3 nucleotides read TGCAGCGTTGGAAAGGGGCACGAGCAGTACTTC. Translated: CSVGKGHEQYF.

This chain uses TRBV5-1 with TRBJ1-1, with 9 bases that match TRBD1. The germline V gene encodes CDR1 SGHRS and CDR2 YFSETQ. The CDR3 covers 15 residues. Trimming removed 2 bases from V and 4 bases from J; junction bases left unmatched: 6. The CDR3 loop is CASSFGDRVSTEAFF. For the CDR3, the DNA is TGCGCCAGCAGCTTCGGGGACAGGGTGAGCACTGAAGCTTTCTTT. Full variable domain (rest looked up from reference TRBV5-1 and TRBJ1-1): KAGVTQTPRYLIKTRGQQVTLSCSPISGHRSVSWYQQTPGQGLQFLFEYFSETQRNKGNFPGRFSGRQFSNSRSEMNVSTLELGDSALYLCASSFGDRVSTEAFFGQGTRLTVV.

CDR3 amino acids: CASSFSTAYNSPLHF. CDR3 sequence (DNA): TGTGCCAGCAGCTTTAGCACGGCCTATAATTCACCCCTCCACTTT. The chain employs TRBV7-8 and TRBJ1-6; D gene unclear. V lost 3 bases to trimming and J lost 2 bases, with 8 bases between them. Germline V gene data show CDR1 as SGHVS and CDR2 as FQNEAQ. The CDR3 loop spans 15 amino acids.

This sequence joins TRBV4-2 and TRBJ1-4, with D hard to call. The CDR3 spans 16 residues. The germline V gene encodes CDR1 LGHNA and CDR2 YNFKEQ. V was pared by 3 bases and J by 5 bases, with 16 bases between. CDR3 DNA: TGTGCCAGCAGCCATAGCCGCCAGGTCGGGAATGAAAAACTGTTTTTT. Translated, it gives CASSHSRQVGNEKLFF.

The chain employs TRBV5-1 and TRBJ1-2, with D unresolved. CDR1 is SGHRS and CDR2 is YFSETQ in the germline V gene. This CDR3 is built from 17 residues. Trimming cost V 4 bases and J 4 bases, with 23 bases left between them. CDR3 amino acids: CASSPGQLTSRFYGYTF. For the CDR3, the DNA is TGCGCCAGCAGCCCCGGCCAGCTCACCTCCAGATTCTATGGCTACACCTTC.

The chain recombines TRBV4-3 with TRBJ1-2; TRBD1 is a possible D gene (5 bases). CDR3 length equals 15 residues. The germline V gene encodes CDR1 LGHNA and CDR2 YSLEER. Trimming took 0 bases from V and 3 from J, leaving 11 bases between them. The chain's CDR3 is CASSQDLGVYYGYTF. The CDR3 DNA reads TGCGCCAGCAGCCAAGATTTGGGGGTCTACTATGGCTACACCTTC.

The CDR3 region has the DNA TGCGCCAGCAGCCAAGAACAGAGTCTAGGGACTGAAGCTTTCTTT. Its protein product is CASSQEQSLGTEAFF. The rearrangement joins TRBV4-1 to TRBJ1-1; D is undetermined. This CDR3 region has 15 residues. Deletions cut 0 bases from V and 5 bases from J, with 13 bases between. The V gene's germline CDR1 is MGHRA and CDR2 YSYEKL.

This clone was recorded a few times. The rearrangement links TRBV3-1 (or the pseudogene TRBV3-2) to TRBJ2-3, with TRBD2 identical over 10 bases. The germline V gene encodes CDR1 LGHDT and CDR2 YNNKEL (reference sequence). Trimming at V came to 7 bases and at J to 4 bases, leaving 8 bases not matched to a gene. CDR3 size: 15 residues. CDR3 residues: CASTKAGGIPDTQYF. The CDR3 DNA sequence: TGTGCCAGCACCAAAGCGGGAGGGATCCCAGATACGCAGTATTTT.

The V gene is TRBV19, the J gene TRBJ1-1, with 10 bases that match TRBD1. The CDR3 has 14 residues. After removal of 6 bases from V and 5 bases from J, the junction contained 6 bases not matched to a gene. Looked up from germline, CDR1 is LNHDA and CDR2 is SQIVND (reference sequence). The CDR3 protein is CASRPTGGFTEAFF. The CDR3 region has the DNA TGTGCCAGTAGACCGACAGGGGGCTTTACTGAAGCTTTCTTT. The full variable domain, rest sourced from reference TRBV19 and TRBJ1-1, is DGGITQSPKYLFRKEGQNVTLSCEQNLNHDAMYWYRQDPGQGLRLIYYSQIVNDFQKGDIAEGYSVSREKKESFPLTVTSAQKNPTAFYLCASRPTGGFTEAFFGQGTRLTVV.

The chain employs TRBV10-3 and TRBJ2-2; maybe TRBD1 (5 bases). The CDR3 contains 17 residues. The V gene's germline CDR1 is ENHRY and CDR2 SYGVKD. Trimming pared 5 bases from V and 6 bases from J, leaving 22 bases between. The CDR3 DNA follows: TGTGCCATCAGTTCTCAGGGTGGCCCTAATGTTGCCGGGGAGCTGTTTTTT. It translates to CAISSQGGPNVAGELFF.

This clone was seen more than once but under ten times. The chain links TRBV29-1 to TRBJ1-1; 7 positions match TRBD1. V dropped 6 bases and J dropped 4; count of bases not matched to a gene: 8. Per germline, CDR1 SQVTM and CDR2 ANQGSEA. The CDR3 is 13 amino acids. This CDR3 reads CSVQTTGITEAFF. The CDR3 DNA reads TGCAGCGTCCAGACGACAGGGATCACTGAAGCTTTCTTT.

The rearrangement links TRBV2 to TRBJ1-4; D remains ambiguous. The length of the CDR3 is 15 residues. Deletions cut 6 bases from V and 11 bases from J, with 22 bases between. Germline V gives CDR1 SNHLY, CDR2 FYNNEI. The CDR3 sequence: CASREGSTGHWKLFF. CDR3 sequence (DNA): TGTGCCAGCAGGGAGGGATCAACCGGCCATTGGAAACTGTTTTTT.

The chain is built from TRBV6-5 and TRBJ1-2, with 7 nucleotides matching TRBD1. Germline loops: CDR1 MNHEY, CDR2 SVGAGI. The J segment lost 8 bases and the V segment lost 6 bases, leaving 12 bases of the junction unmatched. CDR3 length: 14 amino acids. CDR3 residues: CASSPTRQGIGYTF. The CDR3 nucleotides are TGTGCCAGCAGCCCAACCCGACAGGGTATCGGCTACACCTTC.

The V gene is TRBV7-9, the J gene TRBJ1-2; D possibly corresponds to TRBD1 (5 bases). Germline CDR1 is SEHNR and CDR2 is FQNEAQ (reference sequence). The V end was cut by 2 bases, the J end by 3 bases, with 13 bases between. The CDR3 contains 15 residues. CDR3 sequence reads: CASSLLGTGDYGYTF. CDR3 bases: TGTGCCAGCAGCTTACTGGGGACGGGGGACTATGGCTACACCTTC.

This clone was seen just once. The chain is built from TRBV7-2 and TRBJ2-5, with no clear D. Germline V lookup: CDR1 SGHTA, CDR2 FQGNSA. CDR3 length: 13 residues. The V end lost 5 bases, the J end lost 2 bases, and 9 bases lay between the germline ends. In nucleotides, the CDR3 is TGTGCCAGCAGCCTCCAGGTTCAAGAGACCCAGTACTTC. This sequence encodes CASSLQVQETQYF. Drawing the rest from reference TRBV7-2 and TRBJ2-5, the complete variable domain is GAGVSQSPSNKVTEKGKDVELRCDPISGHTALYWYRQSLGQGLEFLIYFQGNSAPDKSGLPSDRFSAERTGGSVSTLTIQRTQQEDSAVYLCASSLQVQETQYFGPGTRLLVL.

The rearrangement joins TRBV5-6 to TRBJ2-1; the match to TRBD2 covers 14 bases. The V gene end was trimmed by 4 bases and the J gene end by 0 bases; junction bases not matched to a gene: 6. Germline V gives CDR1 SGHDT, CDR2 YYEEEE. This CDR3 has 18 amino acids. CDR3 sequence (DNA): TGTGCCAGCAGCAGACTAGCGGGGGGGCCCAGCTCCTACAATGAGCAGTTCTTC. The encoded protein is CASSRLAGGPSSYNEQFF.

V and J are TRBV5-1 and TRBJ2-6; 8 bases map to TRBD2. The CDR3 spans 18 residues. J lost 0 bases, V lost 5 bases, and 10 bases had no gene match. Germline V gives CDR1 SGHRS, CDR2 YFSETQ. The CDR3 reads CASRLTGGGPSGANVLTF. The CDR3 DNA reads as TGCGCCAGCAGGCTGACCGGGGGGGGGCCCTCTGGGGCCAACGTCCTGACTTTC.

The sample holds a few counts of this clone. The chain uses TRBV24-1 and TRBJ1-6; TRBD1 is a possible D gene (6 bases). The CDR3 is 14 residues long. Germline V gives CDR1 KGHDR, CDR2 SFDVKD. The germline V and J ends were trimmed by 3 bases and 6 bases, with 8 bases remaining between them. This CDR3 is CATSDGRGNSPLHF. CDR3 in DNA: TGTGCCACCAGTGATGGCAGGGGTAATTCACCCCTCCACTTT.

The rearrangement links TRBV18 to TRBJ2-4; 9 nucleotides align to TRBD1. CDR1 is KGHSH and CDR2 is LQKENI in the germline V gene. V was pared by 8 bases and J by 4 bases, with 9 bases of the junction left unmatched. This CDR3 is 15 amino acids long. The CDR3 nucleotides are TGTGCCAGCGCCCAACAGGGGGCAGTTAAAAACATTCAGTACTTC. Its translation is CASAQQGAVKNIQYF.

The gene calls are TRBV7-2 and TRBJ2-1; 9 bases agree with TRBD2. The J segment lost 6 bases and the V segment lost 5 bases, leaving 8 bases of the junction unmatched. The germline gives CDR1 SGHTA, CDR2 FQGNSA. The CDR3 totals 15 residues. Here the CDR3 reads CASSRGGAFANEQFF. CDR3 DNA sequence: TGTGCCAGCAGCCGCGGGGGGGCTTTTGCCAATGAGCAGTTCTTC.

V usage is TRBV6-1 and J usage is TRBJ1-4, with D unclear. The germline CDR1 and CDR2 sequences are MNHNS and SASEGT. The CDR3 length is 13 residues. Trimming took off 2 bases at V and 8 bases at J, with 9 bases between the two ends. The CDR3 DNA reads TGTGCCAGCAGTGAAATAGGGAGGGAAAAACTGTTTTTT. This translates into CASSEIGREKLFF.